This T cell receptor (beta chain) stems from a study of T cell responses to AZD1222 COVID-19 vaccine. Study outcomes and limitations: CD4 TCRs covered the whole spike, strongest at regions 160-218 and 743-854.

With V trimmed by 6 bases and J by 5 bases, 9 bases remained unmatched. Germline-derived CDR1 and CDR2 are MDHEN and SYDVKM. CDR3 length equals 15 residues. Here immunoSEQ multiplex PCR was the method, and the copy in TCRdb shows in-frame clones only, minus some. Among under 150,000 clones listed, 75% to 90% were seen once. This clone was counted a few times. Its target is not known. Source: peripheral blood, taken on day 0 of AZD1222 vaccination. The chain couples TRBV28 to TRBJ2-3; 9 bases match TRBD1. The sequence was obtained from an adult in good health. The CDR3 region is CASRADGTGLDTQYF. The CDR3 DNA is TGTGCCAGCAGAGCGGACGGGACAGGGCTAGATACGCAGTATTTT.